Following are 20 T cell receptor beta chains from one sample sequenced in a study of blood T cell repertoires in COVID-19. Assay: immunoSEQ multiplex PCR; the TCRdb copy retains only in-frame clones and omits some. The sample has under 200,000 clones; roughly nine tenths are singletons. The sequenced material came from peripheral blood. These TCRs come from a man aged 50 or older with acute or convalescent COVID-19.

This rearrangement joins TRBV11-2 to TRBJ2-3; TRBD2 aligns across 13 bases. Germline V gene sequence: CDR1 SGHAT, CDR2 FQNNGV. V was pared by 5 bases and J by 8 bases, with 10 bases of the junction left unmatched. The CDR3 sequence is 16 residues long. CDR3 DNA sequence: TGTGCCAGCAGCCGACCGACTAGCGGGAGGAGTGGTACGCAGTATTTT. It encodes CASSRPTSGRSGTQYF.

This clone came up a few times. The chain uses TRBV3-1 (or the pseudogene TRBV3-2) and TRBJ1-6, with a possible D match to TRBD1 (5 bases). Germline assignment: CDR1 LGHDT and CDR2 YNNKEL (reference sequence). V lost 2 bases to trimming and J lost 10 bases, with 21 bases between them. The CDR3 covers 17 residues. CDR3 in DNA: TGTGCCAGCAGCCAACGGGGGAGGGTACCCAGGGTATCACCCCTCCACTTT. Translation: CASSQRGRVPRVSPLHF.

The chain links TRBV19 to TRBJ1-2; D is unclear. The CDR3 is 13 residues long. V gave up 1 base and J gave up 6 bases, with 9 bases separating them. Per the germline V gene, CDR1 is LNHDA and CDR2 is SQIVND (reference sequence). For the CDR3, the DNA is TGTGCCAGTAGTATAGCCGGGTTTGATGGCTACACCTTC. This encodes CASSIAGFDGYTF.

The chain is built from TRBV11-2 and TRBJ2-6, with a weak D call TRBD1 (6 bases). CDR1 and CDR2 from the germline V gene are SGHAT and FQNNGV. V was shortened by 3 bases and J by 3 bases, with 18 bases between the two germline ends. The CDR3 spans 18 residues. Here the CDR3 reads CASSFFTMAGVGANVLTF. In DNA, the CDR3 is TGTGCCAGCAGCTTTTTCACGATGGCAGGGGTTGGGGCCAACGTCCTGACTTTC. Full variable domain (rest looked up from reference TRBV11-2 and TRBJ2-6): EAGVAQSPRYKIIEKRQSVAFWCNPISGHATLYWYQQILGQGPKLLIQFQNNGVVDDSQLPKDRFSAERLKGVDSTLKIQPAKLEDSAVYLCASSFFTMAGVGANVLTFGAGSRLTVL.

This chain connects TRBV11-2 to TRBJ2-7; TRBD1 matches 7 bases. CDR1 and CDR2 (germline): SGHAT, FQNNGV. Trimming at V came to 5 bases and at J to 1 base, leaving 8 bases not matched to a gene. The CDR3 spans 15 residues. CDR3 loop: CASSIGTVGSYEQYF. Written as DNA, the CDR3 is TGTGCCAGCAGCATAGGGACAGTCGGATCCTACGAGCAGTACTTC.

The V gene is TRBV5-1, the J gene TRBJ2-2; 8 bases fit TRBD2. Germline V CDR1 and CDR2: SGHRS, YFSETQ. CDR3 length: 15 amino acids. The trim removed 2 bases at V and 0 bases at J, leaving 0 bases unmatched. DNA of the CDR3: TGCGCCAGCAGCTTTAGCGGGGCGAACACCGGGGAGCTGTTTTTT. Translating gives CASSFSGANTGELFF.

J is TRBJ2-7 and V is TRBV5-6; D perhaps matches TRBD2 (6 bases). Germline CDR1 is SGHDT and CDR2 is YYEEEE. Trimming pared 7 bases from V and 6 bases from J, leaving 20 bases between. There are 14 residues in the CDR3. The CDR3 here is CASFRDSGLGEQYF. As DNA, the CDR3 is TGTGCCAGCTTCCGGGACTCGGGTTTAGGCGAGCAGTACTTC.

The V and J genes are TRBV29-1 and TRBJ1-4; 10 nucleotides line up with TRBD1. Looked up from germline, CDR1 is SQVTM and CDR2 is ANQGSEA. V lost 4 bases, J lost 3 bases, and 2 bases stayed unmatched. CDR3 length: 14 amino acids. The DNA for the CDR3 is TGCAGCGTTGGGGACAGGGGCCCTAATGAAAAACTGTTTTTT. This gives the protein CSVGDRGPNEKLFF.

The V and J genes are TRBV18 and TRBJ1-2; 9 bases are a match to TRBD1. The length of the CDR3 is 16 residues. J was trimmed by 4 bases and V by 4 bases; bases with no gene match: 10. The germline V gene has CDR1 KGHSH and CDR2 LQKENI. The CDR3 reads CASSLNGQGTGYGYTF. The CDR3 region has the DNA TGTGCCAGCTCACTGAACGGACAGGGGACTGGCTATGGCTACACCTTC.

The chain couples TRBV25-1 to TRBJ1-6; TRBD1 aligns across 7 bases. V was pared by 4 bases and J by 9 bases, with 6 bases of the junction left unmatched. The CDR3 has 14 residues. Germline loops: CDR1 MGHDK, CDR2 SYGVNS. The CDR3 protein is CASSGGQKASPLHF. The CDR3 DNA reads as TGTGCCAGCAGTGGGGGACAGAAGGCTTCACCCCTCCACTTT.

The chain couples TRBV18 to TRBJ1-5; tentatively, D is TRBD1 (6 bases). Trimming took 3 bases from V and 3 from J, leaving 9 bases between them. The germline V gene has CDR1 KGHSH and CDR2 LQKENI. The CDR3 is made up of 14 amino acids. This CDR3 reads CASSPQGINQPQHF. The CDR3 nucleotides read TGTGCCAGCTCACCTCAGGGGATCAATCAGCCCCAGCATTTT.

A few counts support this clone. V and J are TRBV5-4 and TRBJ2-7; 7 bases map to TRBD2. From germline, CDR1 is SGHNT and CDR2 YYREEE (reference sequence). The CDR3 runs to 13 residues. V lost 3 bases to trimming and J lost 3 bases; unmatched junction nucleotides: 3. CDR3 DNA sequence: TGTGCCAGCAGCTCCGGGGAGGGCTACGAGCAGTACTTC. It translates to CASSSGEGYEQYF. Variable domain in full (rest from reference TRBV5-4 and TRBJ2-7): ETGVTQSPTHLIKTRGQQVTLRCSSQSGHNTVSWYQQALGQGPQFIFQYYREEENGRGNFPPRFSGLQFPNYSSELNVNALELDDSALYLCASSSGEGYEQYFGPGTRLTVT.

V gene TRBV6-1 combines with J gene TRBJ2-7; 9 bases fit TRBD1. Trimming cost V 7 bases and J 6 bases; bases outside gene matches: 4. This CDR3 has 12 residues. The germline CDR1 and CDR2 sequences are MNHNS and SASEGT. CDR3 amino acids: CASNTGGTEQYF. The CDR3 coding sequence is TGTGCCAGCAACACAGGGGGCACCGAGCAGTACTTC.

This chain connects TRBV19 to TRBJ1-5, with 7 bases lining up with TRBD1. Germline V CDR1 and CDR2: LNHDA, SQIVND (reference sequence). V lost 1 base to trimming and J lost 4 bases; unmatched junction nucleotides: 13. CDR3 length: 18 residues. Written as DNA, the CDR3 is TGTGCCAGTAGTATAGTGCCCCATGCAGGGGGGAGAAATCAGCCCCAGCATTTT. Amino acids: CASSIVPHAGGRNQPQHF.

The gene calls are TRBV4-3 and TRBJ2-2; 10 positions agree with TRBD1. Germline loops: CDR1 LGHNA, CDR2 YSLEER. The CDR3 sequence is 16 residues long. With 1 base clipped from V and 7 bases from J, the junction kept 6 bases outside the gene matches. The CDR3 is CASSQGRTGGIGELFF. CDR3 bases: TGCGCCAGCAGCCAAGGACGGACAGGGGGTATCGGGGAGCTGTTTTTT.

The rearrangement joins TRBV9 to TRBJ1-2; TRBD1 might be the D (5 bases). Germline assignment: CDR1 SGDLS and CDR2 YYNGEE. Trimming cost V 0 bases and J 5 bases, with 5 bases left between them. This CDR3 region has 12 residues. The CDR3 here is CASSVEGYGYTF. CDR3 nucleotide sequence: TGTGCCAGCAGCGTAGAGGGGTATGGCTACACCTTC.

The J gene is TRBJ1-4, the V gene TRBV5-1; no firm D call. Per the germline V gene, CDR1 is SGHRS and CDR2 is YFSETQ. V was trimmed by 0 bases and J by 6 bases, leaving 9 bases between them. The length of the CDR3 is 14 residues. CDR3 loop: CASSLAGDHEKLFF. The CDR3 coding sequence is TGCGCCAGCAGCTTGGCCGGGGATCATGAAAAACTGTTTTTT.

The chain combines TRBV28 with TRBJ2-7; D possibly corresponds to TRBD1 (5 bases). Per germline, CDR1 MDHEN and CDR2 SYDVKM. This CDR3 spans 12 amino acids. The CDR3 DNA is TGTGTCTGTGGTGGCTGGGGCCTCGAGCAGTACTTC. Translated, it gives CVCGGWGLEQYF.

The chain joins TRBV28 to TRBJ1-4, with D possibly being TRBD1 (6 bases). With 6 bases removed from V and 7 bases from J, the gap between germline ends came to 21 bases. Germline V gene sequence: CDR1 MDHEN, CDR2 SYDVKM. This CDR3 has 16 residues. The CDR3 sequence: CASSPELGRGGEKLFF. In DNA form, the CDR3 reads TGTGCCAGCAGCCCGGAATTGGGGAGAGGGGGTGAAAAACTGTTTTTT.

J is TRBJ2-2 and V is TRBV13, with 10 bases fitting TRBD1. The CDR3 covers 16 residues. Germline trimming cut 5 bases from V and 6 bases from J; bases unmatched to any gene: 9. Per germline, CDR1 PRHDT and CDR2 FYEKMQ (reference sequence). In nucleotides, the CDR3 is TGTGCCAGCAGCACCGACAGGGGGCAGAATTCCGGGGAGCTGTTTTTT. Amino acid sequence: CASSTDRGQNSGELFF.